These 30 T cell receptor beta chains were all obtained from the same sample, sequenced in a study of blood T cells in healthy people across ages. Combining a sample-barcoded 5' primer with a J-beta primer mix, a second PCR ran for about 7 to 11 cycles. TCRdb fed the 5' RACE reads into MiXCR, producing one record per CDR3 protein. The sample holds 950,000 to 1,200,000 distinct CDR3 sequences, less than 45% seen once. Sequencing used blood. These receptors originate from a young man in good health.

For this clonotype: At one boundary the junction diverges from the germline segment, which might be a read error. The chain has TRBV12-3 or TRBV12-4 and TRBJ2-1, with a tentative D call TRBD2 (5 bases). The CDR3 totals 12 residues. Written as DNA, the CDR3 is TGTGACAGCAGTTTAACGGGAAGTGAGCAGTTCTTC. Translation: CDSSLTGSEQFF.

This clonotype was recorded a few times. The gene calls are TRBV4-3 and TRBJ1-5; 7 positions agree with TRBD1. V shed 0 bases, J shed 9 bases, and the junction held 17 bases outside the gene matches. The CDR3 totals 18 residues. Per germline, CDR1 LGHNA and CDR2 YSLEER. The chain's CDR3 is CASSQDPPATGANGPQHF. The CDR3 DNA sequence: TGCGCCAGCAGCCAAGATCCTCCCGCAACAGGGGCCAATGGGCCCCAGCATTTT.

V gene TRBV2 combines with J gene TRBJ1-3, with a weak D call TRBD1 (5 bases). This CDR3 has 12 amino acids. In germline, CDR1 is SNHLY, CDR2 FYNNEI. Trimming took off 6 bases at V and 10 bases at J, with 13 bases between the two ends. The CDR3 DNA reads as TGTGCCAGCAGAGGGGACGGTGGGACCATATATTTT. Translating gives CASRGDGGTIYF.

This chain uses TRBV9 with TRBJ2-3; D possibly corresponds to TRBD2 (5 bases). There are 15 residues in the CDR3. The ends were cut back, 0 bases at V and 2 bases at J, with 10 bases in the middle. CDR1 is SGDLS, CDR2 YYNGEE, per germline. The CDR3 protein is CASSVAAGDTDTQYF. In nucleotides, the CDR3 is TGTGCCAGCAGCGTAGCTGCCGGGGACACAGATACGCAGTATTTT.

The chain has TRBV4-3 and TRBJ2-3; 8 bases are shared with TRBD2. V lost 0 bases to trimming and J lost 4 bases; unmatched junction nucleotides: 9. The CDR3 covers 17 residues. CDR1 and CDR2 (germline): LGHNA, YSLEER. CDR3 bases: TGCGCCAGCAGCCAAGAAGGGACTAGGAGAGTGGCAGATACGCAGTATTTT. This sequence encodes CASSQEGTRRVADTQYF.

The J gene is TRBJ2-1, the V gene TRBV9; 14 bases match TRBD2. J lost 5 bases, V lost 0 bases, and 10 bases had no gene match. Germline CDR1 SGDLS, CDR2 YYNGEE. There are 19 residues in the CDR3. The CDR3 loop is CASSVVGLAGEPEDNEQFF. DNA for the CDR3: TGTGCCAGCAGCGTAGTGGGACTAGCGGGGGAGCCTGAGGACAATGAGCAGTTCTTC.

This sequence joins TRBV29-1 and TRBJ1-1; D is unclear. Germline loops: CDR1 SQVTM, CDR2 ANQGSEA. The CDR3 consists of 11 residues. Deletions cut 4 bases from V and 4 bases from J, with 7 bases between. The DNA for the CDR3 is TGCAGCGTTGCCAGTGCCACTGAAGCTTTCTTT. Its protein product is CSVASATEAFF. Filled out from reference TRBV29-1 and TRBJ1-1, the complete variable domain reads SAVISQKPSRDICQRGTSLTIQCQVDSQVTMMFWYRQQPGQSLTLIATANQGSEATYESGFVIDKFPISRPNLTFSTLTVSNMSPEDSSIYLCSVASATEAFFGQGTRLTVV.

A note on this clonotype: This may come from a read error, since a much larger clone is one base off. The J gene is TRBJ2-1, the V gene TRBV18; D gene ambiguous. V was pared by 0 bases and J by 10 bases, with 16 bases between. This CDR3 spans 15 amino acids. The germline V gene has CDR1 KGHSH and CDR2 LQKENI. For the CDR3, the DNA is TGTGCCAGCTCACCACCTGAAGGGCAAAGGGAAGAGCAGTTCTTC. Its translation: CASSPPEGQREEQFF.

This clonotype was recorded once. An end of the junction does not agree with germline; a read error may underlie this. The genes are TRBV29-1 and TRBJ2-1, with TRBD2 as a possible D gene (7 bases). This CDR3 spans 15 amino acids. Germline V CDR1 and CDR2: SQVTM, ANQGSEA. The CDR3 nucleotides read TGCAGCGCAAGATGGAGGGGGGGCCGTCAGAATGGGCAGTTCTTC. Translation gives CSARWRGGRQNGQFF.

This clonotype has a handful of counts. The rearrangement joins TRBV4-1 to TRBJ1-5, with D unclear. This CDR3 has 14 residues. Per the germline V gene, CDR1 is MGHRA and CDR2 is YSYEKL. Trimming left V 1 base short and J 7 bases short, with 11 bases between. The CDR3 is CASSQVGEGQPQHF. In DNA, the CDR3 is TGCGCCAGCAGCCAAGTCGGCGAAGGACAGCCCCAGCATTTT.

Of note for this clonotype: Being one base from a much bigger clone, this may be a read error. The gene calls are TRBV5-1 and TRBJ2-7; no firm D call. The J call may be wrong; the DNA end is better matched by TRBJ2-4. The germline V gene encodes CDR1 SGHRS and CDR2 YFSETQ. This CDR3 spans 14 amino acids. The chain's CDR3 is CASSSSETKSIQYF. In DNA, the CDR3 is TGCGCCAGCAGCTCCTCAGAGACCAAAAGCATTCAGTACTTC.

The CDR3 loop reads CASSYSPLIVEQYF. CDR3 nucleotides: TGTGCCAGCAGTTACTCCCCCCTGATAGTGGAGCAGTACTTC. J is TRBJ2-7 and V is TRBV6-5; D is ambiguous. CDR1 is MNHEY, CDR2 SVGAGI, per germline. V lost 0 bases and J lost 7, with 13 bases in between. This CDR3 has 14 amino acids.

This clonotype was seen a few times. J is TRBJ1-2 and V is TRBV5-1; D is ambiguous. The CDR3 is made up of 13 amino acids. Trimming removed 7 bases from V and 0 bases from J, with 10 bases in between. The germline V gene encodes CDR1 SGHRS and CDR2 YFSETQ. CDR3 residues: CASVLGANYGYTF. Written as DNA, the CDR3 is TGCGCCAGCGTCTTGGGTGCTAACTATGGCTACACCTTC.

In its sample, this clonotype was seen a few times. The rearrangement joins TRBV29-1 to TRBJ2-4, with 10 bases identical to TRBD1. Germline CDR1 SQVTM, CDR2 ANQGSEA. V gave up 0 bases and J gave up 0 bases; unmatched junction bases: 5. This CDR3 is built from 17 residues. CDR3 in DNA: TGCAGCGTTGAAGACTCGGACAGGGGGTTAGCCAAAAACATTCAGTACTTC. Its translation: CSVEDSDRGLAKNIQYF.

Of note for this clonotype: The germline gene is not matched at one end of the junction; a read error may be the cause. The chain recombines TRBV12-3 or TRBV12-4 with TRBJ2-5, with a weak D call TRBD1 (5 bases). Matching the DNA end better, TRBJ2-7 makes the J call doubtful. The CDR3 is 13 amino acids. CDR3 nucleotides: TGTGTCAGCAGTTTCCAGGGATTCTACGAGCAGTACTTC. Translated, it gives CVSSFQGFYEQYF.

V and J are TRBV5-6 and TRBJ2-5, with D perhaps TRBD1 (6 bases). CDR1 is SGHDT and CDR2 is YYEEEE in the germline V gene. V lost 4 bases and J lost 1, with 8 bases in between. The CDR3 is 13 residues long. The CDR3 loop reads CASSMDSQETQYF. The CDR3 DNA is TGTGCCAGCAGCATGGACAGCCAAGAGACCCAGTACTTC.

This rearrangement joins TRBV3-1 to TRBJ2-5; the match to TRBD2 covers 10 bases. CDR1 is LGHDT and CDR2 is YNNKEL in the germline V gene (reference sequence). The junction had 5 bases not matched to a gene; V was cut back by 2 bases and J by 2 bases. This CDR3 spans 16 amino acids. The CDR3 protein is CASSQLLAGTQETQYF. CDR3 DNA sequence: TGTGCCAGCAGCCAATTACTAGCGGGGACACAAGAGACCCAGTACTTC.

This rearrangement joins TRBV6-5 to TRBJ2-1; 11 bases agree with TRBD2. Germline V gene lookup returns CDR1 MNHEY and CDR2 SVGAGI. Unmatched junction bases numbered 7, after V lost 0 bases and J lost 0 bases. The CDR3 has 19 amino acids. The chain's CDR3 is CASSYSASGGPRSYNEQFF. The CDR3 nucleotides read TGTGCCAGCAGTTACTCGGCTAGCGGGGGGCCTCGCTCCTACAATGAGCAGTTCTTC.

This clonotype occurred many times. DNA of the CDR3: TGTGCCAGCAGTGAAGTGGGGGATCAGCCCCAGCATTTT. It encodes CASSEVGDQPQHF. The chain links TRBV6-1 to TRBJ1-5; TRBD1 might be the D (5 bases). CDR1 and CDR2 (germline): MNHNS, SASEGT. Trimming removed 1 base from V and 5 bases from J, with 6 bases in between. The CDR3 length is 13 residues.

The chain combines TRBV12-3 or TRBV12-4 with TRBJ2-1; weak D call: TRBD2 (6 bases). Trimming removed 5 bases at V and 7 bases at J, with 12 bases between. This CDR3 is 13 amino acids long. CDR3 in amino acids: CASSRGLRNEQFF. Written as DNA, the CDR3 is TGTGCCAGCAGTAGGGGACTCCGAAATGAGCAGTTCTTC.

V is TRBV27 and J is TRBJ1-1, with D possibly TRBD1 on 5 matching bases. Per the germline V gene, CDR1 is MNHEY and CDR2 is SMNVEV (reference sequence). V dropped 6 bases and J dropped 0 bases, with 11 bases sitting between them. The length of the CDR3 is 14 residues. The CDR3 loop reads CASRLGGLNTEAFF. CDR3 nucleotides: TGTGCCAGCAGGCTTGGGGGGTTGAACACTGAAGCTTTCTTT.

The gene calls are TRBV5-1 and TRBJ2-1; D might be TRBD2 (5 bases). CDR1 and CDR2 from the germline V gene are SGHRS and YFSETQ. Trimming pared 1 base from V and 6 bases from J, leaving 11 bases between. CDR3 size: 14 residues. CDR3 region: CASSLLALRNEQFF. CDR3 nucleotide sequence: TGCGCCAGCAGCTTGTTAGCGTTGCGCAATGAGCAGTTCTTC.

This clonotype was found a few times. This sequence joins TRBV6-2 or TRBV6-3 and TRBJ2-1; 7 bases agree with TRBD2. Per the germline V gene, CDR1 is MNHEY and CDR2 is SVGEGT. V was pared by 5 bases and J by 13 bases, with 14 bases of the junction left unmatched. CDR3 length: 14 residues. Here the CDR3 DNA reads TGTGCCAGCAGTCAAAACGATAGGGACTATCTCCAGTTCTTC. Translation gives CASSQNDRDYLQFF.

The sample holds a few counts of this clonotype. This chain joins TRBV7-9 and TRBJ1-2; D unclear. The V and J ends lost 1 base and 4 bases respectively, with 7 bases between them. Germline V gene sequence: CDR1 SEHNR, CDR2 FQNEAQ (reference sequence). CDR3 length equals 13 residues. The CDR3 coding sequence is TGTGCCAGCAGCTTAGGGGCCCGCTATGGCTACACCTTC. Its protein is CASSLGARYGYTF.

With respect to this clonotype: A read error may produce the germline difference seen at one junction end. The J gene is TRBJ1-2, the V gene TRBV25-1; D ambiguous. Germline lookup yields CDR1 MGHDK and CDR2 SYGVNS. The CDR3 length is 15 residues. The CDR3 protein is CTSSSPGDYNYGYTF. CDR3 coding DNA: TGTACCAGCAGCTCCCCAGGCGATTATAACTATGGCTACACCTTC.

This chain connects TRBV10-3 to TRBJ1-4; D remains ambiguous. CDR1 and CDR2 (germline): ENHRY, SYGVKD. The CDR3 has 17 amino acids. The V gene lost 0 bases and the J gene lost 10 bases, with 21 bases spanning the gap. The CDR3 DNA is TGTGCCATCAGTGAGTCGGGAGGGTACGGGGAAGCGTCAAAACTGTTTTTT. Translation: CAISESGGYGEASKLFF.

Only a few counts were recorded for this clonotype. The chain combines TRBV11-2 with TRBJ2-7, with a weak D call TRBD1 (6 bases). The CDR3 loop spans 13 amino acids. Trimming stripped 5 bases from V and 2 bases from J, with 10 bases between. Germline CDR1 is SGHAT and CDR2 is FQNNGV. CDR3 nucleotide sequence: TGTGCCAGCAGCATTAGACAGGCCTACGAGCAGTACTTC. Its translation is CASSIRQAYEQYF. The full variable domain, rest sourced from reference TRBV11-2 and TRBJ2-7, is EAGVAQSPRYKIIEKRQSVAFWCNPISGHATLYWYQQILGQGPKLLIQFQNNGVVDDSQLPKDRFSAERLKGVDSTLKIQPAKLEDSAVYLCASSIRQAYEQYFGPGTRLTVT.

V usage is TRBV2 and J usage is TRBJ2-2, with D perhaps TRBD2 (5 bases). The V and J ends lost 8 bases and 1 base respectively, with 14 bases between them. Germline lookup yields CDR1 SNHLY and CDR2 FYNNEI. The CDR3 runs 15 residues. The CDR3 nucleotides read TGTGCCAGCTCTAGTAGCGTAGGGAACACCGGGGAGCTGTTTTTT. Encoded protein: CASSSSVGNTGELFF.

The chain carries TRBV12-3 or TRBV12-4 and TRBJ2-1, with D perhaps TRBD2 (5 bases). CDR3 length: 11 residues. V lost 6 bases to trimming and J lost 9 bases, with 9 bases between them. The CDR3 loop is CASRNAGEQFF. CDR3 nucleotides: TGTGCCAGCAGAAACGCGGGTGAGCAGTTCTTC.

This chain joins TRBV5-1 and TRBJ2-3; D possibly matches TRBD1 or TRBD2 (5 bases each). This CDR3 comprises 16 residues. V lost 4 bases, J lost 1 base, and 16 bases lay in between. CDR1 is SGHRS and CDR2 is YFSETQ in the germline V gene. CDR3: CASSIEGREGTDTQYF. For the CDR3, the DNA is TGCGCCAGCAGCATAGAGGGACGAGAAGGCACAGATACGCAGTATTTT.